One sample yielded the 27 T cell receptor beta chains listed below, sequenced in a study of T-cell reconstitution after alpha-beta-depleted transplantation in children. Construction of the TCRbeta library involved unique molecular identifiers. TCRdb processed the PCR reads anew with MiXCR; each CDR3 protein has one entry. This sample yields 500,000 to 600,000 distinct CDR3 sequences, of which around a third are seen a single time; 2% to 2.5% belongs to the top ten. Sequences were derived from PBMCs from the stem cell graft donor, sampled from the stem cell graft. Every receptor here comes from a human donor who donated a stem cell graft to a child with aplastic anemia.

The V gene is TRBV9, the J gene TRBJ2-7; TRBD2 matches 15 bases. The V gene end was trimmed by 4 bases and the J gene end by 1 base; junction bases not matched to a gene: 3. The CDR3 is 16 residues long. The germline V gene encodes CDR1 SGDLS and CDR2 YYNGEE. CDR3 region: CASSPGLAGGSYEQYF. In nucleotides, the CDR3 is TGTGCCAGCAGCCCGGGACTAGCGGGAGGTTCCTACGAGCAGTACTTC.

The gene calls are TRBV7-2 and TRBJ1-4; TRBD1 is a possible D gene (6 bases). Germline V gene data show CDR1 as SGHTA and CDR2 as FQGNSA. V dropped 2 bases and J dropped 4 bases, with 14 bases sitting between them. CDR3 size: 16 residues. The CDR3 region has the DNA TGTGCCAGCAGCTTAACGTCGACAGGCCGTAATGAAAAACTGTTTTTT. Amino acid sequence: CASSLTSTGRNEKLFF.

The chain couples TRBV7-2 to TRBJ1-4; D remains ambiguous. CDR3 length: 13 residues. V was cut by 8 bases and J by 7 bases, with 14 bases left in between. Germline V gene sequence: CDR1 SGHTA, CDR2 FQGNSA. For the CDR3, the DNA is TGTGCCAGCCACGCCTCCCGGGGTGAAAAACTGTTTTTT. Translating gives CASHASRGEKLFF.

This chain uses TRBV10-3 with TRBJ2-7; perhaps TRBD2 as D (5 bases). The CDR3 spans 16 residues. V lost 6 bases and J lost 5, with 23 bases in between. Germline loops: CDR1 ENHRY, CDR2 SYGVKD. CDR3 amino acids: CAIRRELAVDTHEQYF. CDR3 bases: TGTGCCATCAGGAGGGAGTTGGCAGTCGATACCCACGAGCAGTACTTC.

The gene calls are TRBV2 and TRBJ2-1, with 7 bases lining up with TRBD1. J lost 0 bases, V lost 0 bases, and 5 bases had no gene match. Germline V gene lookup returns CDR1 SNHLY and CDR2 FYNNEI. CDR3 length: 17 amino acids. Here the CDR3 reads CASSEAPGQNSYNEQFF. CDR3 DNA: TGTGCCAGCAGTGAAGCGCCGGGACAGAACTCCTACAATGAGCAGTTCTTC.

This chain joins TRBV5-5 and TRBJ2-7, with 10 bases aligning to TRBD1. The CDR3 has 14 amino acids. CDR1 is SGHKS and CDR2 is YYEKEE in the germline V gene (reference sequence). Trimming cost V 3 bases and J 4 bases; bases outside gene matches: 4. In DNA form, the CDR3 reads TGTGCCAGCAGCTCCGGGACAGGGGTATACGAGCAGTACGTC. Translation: CASSSGTGVYEQYV.

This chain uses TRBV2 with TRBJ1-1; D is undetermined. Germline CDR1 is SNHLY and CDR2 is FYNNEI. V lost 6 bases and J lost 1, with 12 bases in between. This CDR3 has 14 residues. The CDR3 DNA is TGTGCCAGCAGGAAACAGTATTCGAACACTGAAGCTTTCTTT. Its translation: CASRKQYSNTEAFF.

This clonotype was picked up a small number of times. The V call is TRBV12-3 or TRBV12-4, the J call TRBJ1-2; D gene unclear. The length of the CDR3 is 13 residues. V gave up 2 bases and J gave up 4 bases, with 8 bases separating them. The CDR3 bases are TGTGCCAGCAGTTTATCGGATGCCTATGGCTACACCTTC. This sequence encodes CASSLSDAYGYTF.

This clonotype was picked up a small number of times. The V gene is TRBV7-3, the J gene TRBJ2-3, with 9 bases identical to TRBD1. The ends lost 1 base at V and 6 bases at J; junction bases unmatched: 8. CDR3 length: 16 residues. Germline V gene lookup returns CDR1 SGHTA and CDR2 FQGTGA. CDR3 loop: CASSLIRQGVGDTQYF. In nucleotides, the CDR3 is TGTGCCAGCAGCTTAATAAGACAGGGGGTAGGGGATACGCAGTATTTT.

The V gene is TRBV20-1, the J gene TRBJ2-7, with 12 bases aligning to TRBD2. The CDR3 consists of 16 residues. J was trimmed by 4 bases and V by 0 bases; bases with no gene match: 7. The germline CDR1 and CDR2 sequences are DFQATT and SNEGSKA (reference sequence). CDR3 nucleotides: TGCAGTGCTAGAGATCTTGGGCTAGCGGGAGGGTACGAGCAGTACGTC. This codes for CSARDLGLAGGYEQYV.

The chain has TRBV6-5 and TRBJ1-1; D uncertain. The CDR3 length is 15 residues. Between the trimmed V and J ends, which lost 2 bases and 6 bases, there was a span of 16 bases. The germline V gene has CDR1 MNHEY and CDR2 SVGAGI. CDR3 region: CASSYAAAGSPEAFF. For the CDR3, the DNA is TGTGCCAGCAGTTACGCTGCGGCAGGAAGCCCTGAAGCTTTCTTT.

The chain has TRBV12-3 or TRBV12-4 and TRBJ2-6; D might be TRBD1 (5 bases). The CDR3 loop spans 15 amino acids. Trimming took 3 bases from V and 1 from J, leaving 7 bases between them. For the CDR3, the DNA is TGTGCCAGCAGTTTTTACAGGTCTGGGGCCAACGTCCTGACTTTC. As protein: CASSFYRSGANVLTF.

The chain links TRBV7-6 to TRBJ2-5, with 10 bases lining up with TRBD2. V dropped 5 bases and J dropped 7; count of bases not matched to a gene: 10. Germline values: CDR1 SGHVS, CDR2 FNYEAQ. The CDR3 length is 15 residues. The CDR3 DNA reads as TGTGCCAGCAGCCCCATGCTAGCGGGAGATACGACCCAGTACTTC. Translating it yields CASSPMLAGDTTQYF.

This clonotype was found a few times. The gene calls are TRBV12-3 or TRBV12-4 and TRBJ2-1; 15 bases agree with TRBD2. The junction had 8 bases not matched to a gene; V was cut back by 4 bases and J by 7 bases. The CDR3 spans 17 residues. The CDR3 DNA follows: TGTGCCAGCAGTTCCCGCGGGGGACTAGCGGGAGGTAATGAGCAGTTCTTC. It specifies CASSSRGGLAGGNEQFF.

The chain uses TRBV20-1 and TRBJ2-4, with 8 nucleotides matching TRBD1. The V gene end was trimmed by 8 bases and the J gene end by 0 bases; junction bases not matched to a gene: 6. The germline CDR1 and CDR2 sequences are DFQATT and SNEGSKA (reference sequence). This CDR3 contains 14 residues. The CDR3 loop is CSLLTGVAKNIQYF. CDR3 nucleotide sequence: TGCAGTTTACTGACAGGGGTAGCCAAAAACATTCAGTACTTC.

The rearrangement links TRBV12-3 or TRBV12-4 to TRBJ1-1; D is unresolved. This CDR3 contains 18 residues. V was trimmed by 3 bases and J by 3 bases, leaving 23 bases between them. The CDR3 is CASSFSDSLLRRYTEAFF. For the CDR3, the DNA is TGTGCCAGCAGTTTCTCGGATAGCCTGTTAAGGCGGTACACTGAAGCTTTCTTT.

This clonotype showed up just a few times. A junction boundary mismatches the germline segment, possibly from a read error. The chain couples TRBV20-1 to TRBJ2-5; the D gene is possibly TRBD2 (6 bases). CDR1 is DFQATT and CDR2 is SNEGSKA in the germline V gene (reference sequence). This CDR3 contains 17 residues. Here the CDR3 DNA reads TGCAGTGCCAGAGCAGCGGTGGGCGGGACGTACCAAGAGACCCAGTACTTC. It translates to CSARAAVGGTYQETQYF.

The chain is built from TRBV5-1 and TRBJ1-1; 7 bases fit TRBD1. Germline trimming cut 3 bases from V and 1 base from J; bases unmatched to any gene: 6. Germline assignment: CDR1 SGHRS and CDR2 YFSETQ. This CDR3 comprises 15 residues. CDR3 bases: TGCGCCAGCAGCTACCGACAGGGCTCGAACACTGAAGCTTTCTTT. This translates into CASSYRQGSNTEAFF.

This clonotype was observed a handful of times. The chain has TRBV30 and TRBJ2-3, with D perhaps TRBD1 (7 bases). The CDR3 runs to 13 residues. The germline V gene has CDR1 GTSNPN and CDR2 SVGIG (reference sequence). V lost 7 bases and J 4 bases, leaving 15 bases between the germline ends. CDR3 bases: TGTGCCTCCGGAGGGACAGTCGCAGATACGCAGTATTTT. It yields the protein CASGGTVADTQYF.

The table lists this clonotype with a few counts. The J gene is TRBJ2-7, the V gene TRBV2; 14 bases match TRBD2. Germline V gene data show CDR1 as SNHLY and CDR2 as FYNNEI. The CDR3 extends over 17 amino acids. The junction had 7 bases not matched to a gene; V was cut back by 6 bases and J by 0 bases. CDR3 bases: TGTGCCAGCAGCGTGACTAGCGGGAGGGACAGCTCCTACGAGCAGTACTTC. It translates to CASSVTSGRDSSYEQYF.

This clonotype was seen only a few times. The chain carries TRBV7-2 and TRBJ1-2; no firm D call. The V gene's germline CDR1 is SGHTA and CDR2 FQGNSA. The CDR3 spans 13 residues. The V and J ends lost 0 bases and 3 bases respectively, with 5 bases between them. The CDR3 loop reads CASSLARDYGYTF. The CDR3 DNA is TGTGCCAGCAGCTTAGCTAGAGACTATGGCTACACCTTC.

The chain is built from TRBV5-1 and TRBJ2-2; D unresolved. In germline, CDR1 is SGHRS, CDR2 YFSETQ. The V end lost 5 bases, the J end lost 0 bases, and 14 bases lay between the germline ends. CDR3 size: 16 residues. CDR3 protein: CASRPWATANTGELFF. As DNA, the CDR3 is TGCGCCAGCAGGCCCTGGGCGACCGCGAACACCGGGGAGCTGTTTTTT.

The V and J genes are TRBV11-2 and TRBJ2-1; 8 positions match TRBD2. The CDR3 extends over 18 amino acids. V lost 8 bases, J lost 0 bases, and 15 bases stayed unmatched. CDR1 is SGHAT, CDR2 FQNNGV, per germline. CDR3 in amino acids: CASRGLVLGLSSYNEQFF. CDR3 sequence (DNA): TGTGCCAGCCGGGGACTAGTATTGGGTCTGAGCTCCTACAATGAGCAGTTCTTC.

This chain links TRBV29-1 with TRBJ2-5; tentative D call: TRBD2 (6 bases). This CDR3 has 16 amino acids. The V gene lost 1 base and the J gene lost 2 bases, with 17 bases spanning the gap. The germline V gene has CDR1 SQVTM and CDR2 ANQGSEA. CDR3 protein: CSVEGEISGAQETQYF. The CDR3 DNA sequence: TGCAGCGTTGAAGGGGAAATTAGCGGAGCTCAAGAGACCCAGTACTTC.

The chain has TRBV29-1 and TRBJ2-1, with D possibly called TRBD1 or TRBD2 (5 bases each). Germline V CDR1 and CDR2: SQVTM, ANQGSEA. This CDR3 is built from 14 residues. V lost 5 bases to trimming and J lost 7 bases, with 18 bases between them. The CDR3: CSVNSRGGRNEQFF. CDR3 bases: TGCAGCGTTAATTCGAGGGGCGGTAGGAATGAGCAGTTCTTC.

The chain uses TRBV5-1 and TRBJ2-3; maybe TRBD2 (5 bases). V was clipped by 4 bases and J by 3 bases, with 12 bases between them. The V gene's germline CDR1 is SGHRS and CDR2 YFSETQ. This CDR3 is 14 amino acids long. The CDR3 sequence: CASSPGSQTDTQYF. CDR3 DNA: TGCGCCAGCAGCCCGGGATCACAGACAGATACGCAGTATTTT.

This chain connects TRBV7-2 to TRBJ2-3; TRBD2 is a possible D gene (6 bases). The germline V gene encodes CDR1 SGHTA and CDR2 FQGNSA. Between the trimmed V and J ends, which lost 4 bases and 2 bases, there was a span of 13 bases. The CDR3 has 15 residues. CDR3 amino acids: CASSSGLQPTDTQYF. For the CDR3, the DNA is TGTGCCAGCAGCTCGGGACTCCAACCCACAGATACGCAGTATTTT. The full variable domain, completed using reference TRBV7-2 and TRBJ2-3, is GAGVSQSPSNKVTEKGKDVELRCDPISGHTALYWYRQSLGQGLEFLIYFQGNSAPDKSGLPSDRFSAERTGGSVSTLTIQRTQQEDSAVYLCASSSGLQPTDTQYFGPGTRLTVL.